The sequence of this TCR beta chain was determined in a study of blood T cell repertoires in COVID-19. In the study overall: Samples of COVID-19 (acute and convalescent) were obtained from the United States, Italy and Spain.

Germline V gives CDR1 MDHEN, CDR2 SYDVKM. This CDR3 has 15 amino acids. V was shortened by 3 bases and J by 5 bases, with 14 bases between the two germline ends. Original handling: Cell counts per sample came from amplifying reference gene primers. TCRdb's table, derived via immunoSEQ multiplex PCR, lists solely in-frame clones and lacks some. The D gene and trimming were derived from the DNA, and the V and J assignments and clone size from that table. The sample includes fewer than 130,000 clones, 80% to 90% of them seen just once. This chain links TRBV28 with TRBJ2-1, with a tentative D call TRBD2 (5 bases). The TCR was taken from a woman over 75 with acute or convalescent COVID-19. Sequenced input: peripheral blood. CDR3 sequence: CASSFDRTRDNEQFF. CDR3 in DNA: TGTGCCAGCAGTTTTGATAGGACTCGCGACAATGAGCAGTTCTTC.